The 2 T cell receptor beta chains below come from one sample, sequenced in a study of CD8 T cells in ankylosing spondylitis. Study results and limitations: A TCR beta motif of several highly homologous variants seemed to mark ankylosing spondylitis blood.

TCRdb reprocessed the 5' RACE reads via MiXCR and lists one record per CDR3 protein. The table has fewer than 750,000 distinct CDR3 sequences, around a fifth seen once. The antigens for these receptors are not known. Input material: blood, either unsorted or a sorted T cell fraction (not recorded which). The receptors here all came from a male donor with ankylosing spondylitis.

This clonotype was seen ten or more times. The J gene is TRBJ2-7, the V gene TRBV7-2, with 10 nucleotides matching TRBD1. V was clipped by 6 bases and J by 1 base; unmatched bases: 3. The CDR3 loop spans 14 amino acids. From germline, CDR1 is SGHTA and CDR2 FQGNSA. The CDR3 region has the DNA TGTGCCAGCAGAAGGACAGGGGGGTCCTACGAGCAGTACTTC. Amino acids: CASRRTGGSYEQYF.

This clonotype was seen ten or more times. This CDR3 reads CASSWDRGKNIQYF. The DNA of the CDR3 is TGTGCCAGCAGCTGGGACAGAGGGAAAAACATTCAGTACTTC. The rearrangement uses TRBV7-2 and TRBJ2-4; 7 bases map to TRBD1. In germline, CDR1 is SGHTA, CDR2 FQGNSA. The CDR3 loop spans 14 amino acids. With 4 bases clipped from V and 4 bases from J, the junction kept 4 bases outside the gene matches.